These 22 T cell receptor beta chains were sequenced from one sample in a study of spatial heterogeneity in lung cancer. The time point: blood at routine non-recurrence follow-up after resection. From tumor, nontumor lung or frozen PBMC, whole RNA was taken unsorted for sequencing. MiXCR, run by TCRdb on the 5' RACE reads, gives a single entry per CDR3 protein. The data contain about 120,000 distinct CDR3 sequences, 9% to 15% of them singletons. Material: PBMCs, obtained at follow-up. These receptors came from a male donor with early-stage non-small cell lung cancer.

This clonotype was picked up a small number of times. The rearrangement joins TRBV5-5 to TRBJ2-1; no reliable D call. V lost 7 bases to trimming and J lost 4 bases, with 15 bases between them. Germline lookup yields CDR1 SGHKS and CDR2 YYEKEE (reference sequence). The CDR3 contains 14 residues. CDR3 amino acids: CASLPGADYNEQFF. The CDR3 DNA reads TGTGCCAGCCTGCCGGGCGCGGATTACAATGAGCAGTTCTTC.

This clonotype was counted between two and nine times. DNA of the CDR3: TGTGCCATCAGGACCTCCGGAGGACAAGAGACCCAGTACTTC. Its translation: CAIRTSGGQETQYF. The chain is built from TRBV10-3 and TRBJ2-5; possibly TRBD2 for D (5 bases). The CDR3 consists of 14 residues. The germline CDR1 and CDR2 sequences are ENHRY and SYGVKD. Trimming removed 6 bases at V and 2 bases at J, with 13 bases between.

This clonotype was found a few times. This chain links TRBV2 with TRBJ2-2; D is possibly TRBD1 (5 bases). With 1 base removed from V and 0 bases from J, the gap between germline ends came to 6 bases. This CDR3 region has 15 residues. Per the germline V gene, CDR1 is SNHLY and CDR2 is FYNNEI. Written as DNA, the CDR3 is TGTGCCAGCAGTGAAGTAGGGGCGAACACCGGGGAGCTGTTTTTT. This gives the protein CASSEVGANTGELFF.

This clonotype was recorded a few times. The rearrangement links TRBV5-1 to TRBJ1-6; D is uncertain. The V end lost 2 bases, the J end lost 0 bases, and 9 bases lay between the germline ends. The CDR3 runs to 16 residues. Looked up from germline, CDR1 is SGHRS and CDR2 is YFSETQ. CDR3 nucleotides: TGCGCCAGCAGCTTAATCACGAGCTCCTATAATTCACCCCTCCACTTT. This translates into CASSLITSSYNSPLHF.

As DNA, the CDR3 is TGTGCCAGCAGGGACAGGGTATCCGGGGAGCTGTTTTTT. This translates into CASRDRVSGELFF. The V call is TRBV12-3 or TRBV12-4, the J call TRBJ2-2; TRBD1 matches at 8 bases. V lost 6 bases to trimming and J lost 6 bases; unmatched junction nucleotides: 3. The CDR3 runs 13 residues.

This clonotype appeared a few times. Relative to the germline gene, one junction end is altered; a read error may explain this. This chain joins TRBV7-2 and TRBJ2-7, with 8 bases matching TRBD2. The CDR3 length is 15 residues. The germline gives CDR1 SGHTA, CDR2 FQGNSA. The CDR3 is CPSSLAGTGPYEQYF. CDR3 nucleotides: TGTCCCAGCAGCTTAGCGGGAACAGGCCCCTACGAGCAGTACTTC.

This clonotype was found a few times. The chain is built from TRBV7-9 and TRBJ1-5; TRBD1 is a possible D gene (5 bases). There are 14 residues in the CDR3. V gave up 5 bases and J gave up 4 bases, with 12 bases separating them. The germline V gene encodes CDR1 SEHNR and CDR2 FQNEAQ (reference sequence). The CDR3 DNA reads TGTGCCAGCAGCACGGGCGGGGGGAATCAGCCCCAGCATTTT. Its translation is CASSTGGGNQPQHF.

This clonotype turned up a few times. This chain links TRBV25-1 with TRBJ2-1; no reliable D call. V shed 1 base and J shed 8 bases, with 9 bases lying between them. CDR1 is MGHDK, CDR2 SYGVNS, per germline. This CDR3 spans 13 amino acids. CDR3 amino acids: CASSELVIHEQFF. Here the CDR3 DNA reads TGTGCCAGCAGTGAATTGGTAATCCATGAGCAGTTCTTC.

The J gene is TRBJ1-1, the V gene TRBV5-5; possibly TRBD1 for D (6 bases). CDR1 SGHKS and CDR2 YYEKEE come from the germline V gene (reference sequence). Trimming shortened V by 0 bases and J by 4 bases, and 10 bases separated the two germline ends. The CDR3 covers 14 residues. In DNA form, the CDR3 reads TGTGCCAGCAGCTTGGATACAGGGAGCACTGAAGCTTTCTTT. Amino acids: CASSLDTGSTEAFF.

This clonotype was recorded at least ten times. The gene calls are TRBV28 and TRBJ1-6; D is ambiguous. Germline CDR1 and CDR2: MDHEN and SYDVKM. The V gene lost 2 bases and the J gene lost 13 bases, with 9 bases spanning the gap. The CDR3 has 12 amino acids. CDR3 in DNA: TGTGCCAGCAGTTTACCTGTTTATCCCCTCCACTTT. Residues: CASSLPVYPLHF. Full variable domain (outside the CDR3, taken from reference TRBV28 and TRBJ1-6): DVKVTQSSRYLVKRTGEKVFLECVQDMDHENMFWYRQDPGLGLRLIYFSYDVKMKEKGDIPEGYSVSREKKERFSLILESASTNQTSMYLCASSLPVYPLHFGNGTRLTVT.

V usage is TRBV28 and J usage is TRBJ2-2, with D unresolved. The CDR3 runs 16 residues. Trimming removed 2 bases from V and 0 bases from J, with 10 bases in between. CDR1 and CDR2 (germline): MDHEN, SYDVKM. The CDR3 loop reads CASSLIVRPNTGELFF. Here the CDR3 DNA reads TGTGCCAGCAGTTTAATAGTTCGGCCGAACACCGGGGAGCTGTTTTTT.

There are a few counts of this clonotype. The V and J genes are TRBV27 and TRBJ2-7; tentative D call: TRBD2 (6 bases). The germline V gene encodes CDR1 MNHEY and CDR2 SMNVEV (reference sequence). The CDR3 loop spans 13 amino acids. Trimming shortened V by 11 bases and J by 0 bases, and 14 bases separated the two germline ends. CDR3 region: CAEGGNFSYEQYF. The CDR3 DNA sequence: TGTGCCGAAGGAGGGAATTTCTCCTACGAGCAGTACTTC.

This chain connects TRBV2 to TRBJ1-4; D unresolved. The V end lost 5 bases, the J end lost 0 bases, and 10 bases lay between the germline ends. The CDR3 covers 15 residues. In germline, CDR1 is SNHLY, CDR2 FYNNEI. The CDR3 here is CASSPVRATNEKLFF. CDR3 nucleotide sequence: TGTGCCAGCAGTCCTGTTCGTGCAACTAATGAAAAACTGTTTTTT.

The CDR3 region is CASSLTTGETQYF. The CDR3 DNA reads as TGTGCCAGCAGCTTAACGACAGGGGAAACGCAGTATTTT. J is TRBJ2-3 and V is TRBV11-2; 8 positions agree with TRBD1. Trimming removed 2 bases from V and 9 bases from J; junction bases left unmatched: 4. Germline assignment: CDR1 SGHAT and CDR2 FQNNGV. This CDR3 contains 13 residues.

This clonotype has a count of ten or more. CDR3 sequence (DNA): TGTGCCATCGGGAGACAGGGAAACACTGAAGCTTTCTTT. Translation: CAIGRQGNTEAFF. The rearrangement links TRBV10-3 to TRBJ1-1, with 7 bases identical to TRBD1. V was clipped by 8 bases and J by 2 bases; unmatched bases: 5. The CDR3 spans 13 residues. CDR1 and CDR2 (germline): ENHRY, SYGVKD.

The chain carries TRBV5-6 and TRBJ2-5; TRBD1 matches at 9 bases. The CDR3 consists of 14 residues. J gave up 3 bases and V 5 bases, and 5 bases lay outside the gene matches. The germline V gene encodes CDR1 SGHDT and CDR2 YYEEEE. CDR3 in DNA: TGTGCCAGCAGTTGGGGGACAGGGAAAGAGACCCAGTACTTC. The encoded protein is CASSWGTGKETQYF.

The rearrangement joins TRBV6-2 or TRBV6-3 to TRBJ1-1; tentatively, D is TRBD1 (6 bases). The CDR3 is 17 residues long. CDR1 is MNHEY, CDR2 SVGEGT, per germline. The V end lost 6 bases, the J end lost 0 bases, and 20 bases lay between the germline ends. The CDR3 region has the DNA TGTGCCAGCAGCCAGCCGCCGTATCAGGGGATGAACACTGAAGCTTTCTTT. The encoded protein is CASSQPPYQGMNTEAFF.

This clonotype was detected many times. The chain employs TRBV6-2 or TRBV6-3 and TRBJ1-1; possibly TRBD1 for D (5 bases). Deletions cut 2 bases from V and 7 bases from J, with 14 bases between. The CDR3 loop spans 14 amino acids. Germline CDR1 MNHEY, CDR2 SVGEGT. CDR3: CASSYVQGRNEAFF. CDR3 in DNA: TGTGCCAGCAGTTACGTCCAGGGACGGAATGAAGCTTTCTTT.

This clonotype has ten or more counts. This chain links TRBV7-2 with TRBJ1-4; 7 positions match TRBD1. The V gene's germline CDR1 is SGHTA and CDR2 FQGNSA. V gave up 5 bases and J gave up 13 bases; unmatched junction bases: 13. The CDR3 sequence is 14 residues long. The CDR3: CASSRLGSRGGLFF. Written as DNA, the CDR3 is TGTGCCAGCAGCCGCCTAGGATCCAGGGGGGGACTGTTTTTT.

This sequence joins TRBV10-3 and TRBJ2-2, with 7 bases lining up with TRBD1. The CDR3 contains 13 residues. The V gene's germline CDR1 is ENHRY and CDR2 SYGVKD. The V and J ends lost 6 bases and 7 bases, in that order; junction bases with no gene match: 5. The DNA for the CDR3 is TGTGCCATCAGGGGACAGTCGAGCGGGGAGCTGTTTTTT. Residues: CAIRGQSSGELFF.

This clonotype was found a few times. The V and J genes are TRBV5-1 and TRBJ2-5; 13 bases fit TRBD2. With 4 bases clipped from V and 3 bases from J, the junction kept 3 bases outside the gene matches. The germline V gene has CDR1 SGHRS and CDR2 YFSETQ. This CDR3 is built from 15 residues. CDR3 in amino acids: CASSAGTSGEETQYF. CDR3 DNA sequence: TGCGCCAGCAGCGCCGGGACTAGCGGGGAAGAGACCCAGTACTTC.

This clonotype was counted at least ten times. The rearrangement joins TRBV6-5 to TRBJ1-1; 9 bases are a match to TRBD1. The CDR3 length is 15 residues. Germline assignment: CDR1 MNHEY and CDR2 SVGAGI. The ends lost 7 bases at V and 0 bases at J; junction bases unmatched: 6. The chain's CDR3 is CASTPGQGLNTEAFF. The CDR3 region has the DNA TGTGCCAGCACCCCGGGACAGGGATTGAACACTGAAGCTTTCTTT.